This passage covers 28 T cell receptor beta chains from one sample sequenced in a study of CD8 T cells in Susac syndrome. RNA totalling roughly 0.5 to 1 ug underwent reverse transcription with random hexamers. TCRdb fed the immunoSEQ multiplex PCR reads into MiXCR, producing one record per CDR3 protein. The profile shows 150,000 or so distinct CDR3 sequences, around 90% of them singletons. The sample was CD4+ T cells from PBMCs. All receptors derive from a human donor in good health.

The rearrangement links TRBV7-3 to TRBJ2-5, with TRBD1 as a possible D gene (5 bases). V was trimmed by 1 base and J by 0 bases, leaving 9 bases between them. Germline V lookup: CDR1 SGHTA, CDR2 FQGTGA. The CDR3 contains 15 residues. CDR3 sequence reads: CASSLSGRDQETQYF. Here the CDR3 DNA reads TGTGCCAGCAGCTTAAGCGGCAGGGACCAAGAGACCCAGTACTTC.

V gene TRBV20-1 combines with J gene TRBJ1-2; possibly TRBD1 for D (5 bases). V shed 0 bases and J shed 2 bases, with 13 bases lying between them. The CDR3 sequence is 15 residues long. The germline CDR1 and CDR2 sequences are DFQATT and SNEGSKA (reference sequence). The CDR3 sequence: CSARDFGTGNYGYTF. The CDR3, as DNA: TGCAGTGCTAGAGATTTCGGGACGGGGAACTATGGCTACACCTTC.

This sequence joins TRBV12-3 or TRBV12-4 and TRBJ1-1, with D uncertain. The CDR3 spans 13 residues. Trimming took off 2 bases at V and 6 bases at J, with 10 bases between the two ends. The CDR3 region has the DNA TGTGCCAGCAGTTTATTTGGGGAATCTGAAGCTTTCTTT. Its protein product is CASSLFGESEAFF.

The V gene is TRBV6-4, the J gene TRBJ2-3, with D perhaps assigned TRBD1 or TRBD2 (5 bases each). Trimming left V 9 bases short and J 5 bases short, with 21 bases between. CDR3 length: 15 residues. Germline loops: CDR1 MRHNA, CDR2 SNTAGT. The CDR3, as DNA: TGTGCCAGTCGAGGCTCCGGGGCCCCGGGAGATACGCAGTATTTT. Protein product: CASRGSGAPGDTQYF.

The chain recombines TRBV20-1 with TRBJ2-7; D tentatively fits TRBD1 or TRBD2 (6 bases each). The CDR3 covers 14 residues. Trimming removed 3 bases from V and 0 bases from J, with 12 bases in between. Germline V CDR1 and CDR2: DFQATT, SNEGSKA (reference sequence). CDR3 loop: CSASLGGDSYEQYF. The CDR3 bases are TGCAGTGCTAGCCTGGGGGGCGACTCCTACGAGCAGTACTTC.

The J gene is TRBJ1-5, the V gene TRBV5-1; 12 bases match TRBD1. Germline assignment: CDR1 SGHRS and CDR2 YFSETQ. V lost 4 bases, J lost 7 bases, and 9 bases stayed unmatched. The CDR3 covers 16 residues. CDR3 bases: TGCGCCAGCAGCCCGGGGACAGGGGGCAGGGGGCAGCCCCAGCATTTT. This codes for CASSPGTGGRGQPQHF.

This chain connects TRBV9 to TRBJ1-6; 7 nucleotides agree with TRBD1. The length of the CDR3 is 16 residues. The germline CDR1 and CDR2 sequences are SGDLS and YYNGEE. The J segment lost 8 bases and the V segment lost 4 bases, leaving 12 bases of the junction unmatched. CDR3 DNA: TGTGCCAGCAGCCTCGGCGGGGACAGCGGGGATTCACCCCTCCACTTT. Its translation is CASSLGGDSGDSPLHF.

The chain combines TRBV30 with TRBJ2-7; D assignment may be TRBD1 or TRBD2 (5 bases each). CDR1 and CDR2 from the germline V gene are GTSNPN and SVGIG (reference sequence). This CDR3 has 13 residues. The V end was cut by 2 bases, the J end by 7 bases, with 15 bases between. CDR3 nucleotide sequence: TGTGCCTGGAGTAAAGCGGACCCAGGGGAGCAGTACTTC. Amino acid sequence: CAWSKADPGEQYF. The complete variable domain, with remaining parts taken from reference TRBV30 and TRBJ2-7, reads SQTIHQWPATLVQPVGSPLSLECTVEGTSNPNLYWYRQAAGRGLQLLFYSVGIGQISSEVPQNLSASRPQDRQFILSSKKLLLSDSGFYLCAWSKADPGEQYFGPGTRLTVT.

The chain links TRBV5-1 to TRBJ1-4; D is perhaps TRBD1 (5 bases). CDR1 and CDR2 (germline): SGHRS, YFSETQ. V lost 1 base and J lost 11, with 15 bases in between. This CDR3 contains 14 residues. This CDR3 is CASSLLEGAEKLFF. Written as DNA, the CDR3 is TGCGCCAGCAGCTTGTTGGAAGGGGCGGAGAAACTGTTTTTT.

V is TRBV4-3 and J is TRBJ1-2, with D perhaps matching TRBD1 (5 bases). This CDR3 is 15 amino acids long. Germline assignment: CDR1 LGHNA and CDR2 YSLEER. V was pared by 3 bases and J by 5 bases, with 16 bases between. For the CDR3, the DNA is TGCGCCAGCAGCCAGCAGGGCAGGGTGGGATATGGCTACACCTTC. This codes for CASSQQGRVGYGYTF.

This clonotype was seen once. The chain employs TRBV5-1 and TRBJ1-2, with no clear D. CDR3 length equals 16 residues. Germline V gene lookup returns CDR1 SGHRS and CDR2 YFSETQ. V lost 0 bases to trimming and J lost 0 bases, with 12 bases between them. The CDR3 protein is CASSLDSGGANYGYTF. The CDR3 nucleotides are TGCGCCAGCAGCTTGGATTCCGGTGGAGCTAACTATGGCTACACCTTC.

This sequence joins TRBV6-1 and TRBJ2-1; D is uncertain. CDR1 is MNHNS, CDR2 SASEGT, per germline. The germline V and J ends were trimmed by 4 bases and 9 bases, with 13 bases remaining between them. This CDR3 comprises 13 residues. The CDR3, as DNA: TGTGCCAGCAGTGTCAAACACGGCCTTGAGCAGTTCTTC. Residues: CASSVKHGLEQFF.

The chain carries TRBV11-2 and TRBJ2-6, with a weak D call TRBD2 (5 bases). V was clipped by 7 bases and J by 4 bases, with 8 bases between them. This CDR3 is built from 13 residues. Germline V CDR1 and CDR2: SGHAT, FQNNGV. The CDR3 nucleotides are TGTGCCAGCACCCGAGGGGGGGCCAACGTCCTGACTTTC. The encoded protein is CASTRGGANVLTF.

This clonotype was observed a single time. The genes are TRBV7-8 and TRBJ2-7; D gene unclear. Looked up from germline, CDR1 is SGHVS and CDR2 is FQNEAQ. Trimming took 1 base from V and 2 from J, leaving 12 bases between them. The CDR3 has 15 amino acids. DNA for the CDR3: TGTGCCAGCAGCTTAGGTTTCTACCAACCCTACGAGCAGTACTTC. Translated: CASSLGFYQPYEQYF.

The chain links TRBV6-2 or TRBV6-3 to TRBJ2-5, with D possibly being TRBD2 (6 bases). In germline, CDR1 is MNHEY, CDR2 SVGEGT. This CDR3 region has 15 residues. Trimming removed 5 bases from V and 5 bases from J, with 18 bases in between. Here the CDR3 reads CASSRGTEGTETQYF. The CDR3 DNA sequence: TGTGCCAGCAGTAGAGGGACGGAGGGCACGGAGACCCAGTACTTC.

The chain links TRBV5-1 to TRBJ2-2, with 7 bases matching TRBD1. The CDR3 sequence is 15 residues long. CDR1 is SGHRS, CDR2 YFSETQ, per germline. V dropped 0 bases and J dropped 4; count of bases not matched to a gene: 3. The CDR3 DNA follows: TGCGCCAGCAGCTTGGAACAGGGGCGCACCGGGGAGCTGTTTTTT. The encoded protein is CASSLEQGRTGELFF.

CDR3 bases: TGCGCCAGCAGCCAAGAAGAGGGACAGGGGGGGGGCTACACCTTC. This codes for CASSQEEGQGGGYTF. The rearrangement links TRBV4-1 to TRBJ1-2; 11 bases are shared with TRBD1. The V gene's germline CDR1 is MGHRA and CDR2 YSYEKL. This CDR3 is 15 amino acids long. V shed 0 bases, J shed 8 bases, and the junction held 5 bases outside the gene matches.

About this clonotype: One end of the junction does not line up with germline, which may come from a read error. The CDR3 region has the DNA TGTGCCAGCAGCCTAGGGACAGGGGGCAAACAGCCCCAGCATTTT. It is translated as CASSLGTGGKQPQHF. V is TRBV28 and J is TRBJ1-5; 12 bases match TRBD1. Germline CDR1 is MDHEN and CDR2 is SYDVKM. CDR3 length equals 15 residues.

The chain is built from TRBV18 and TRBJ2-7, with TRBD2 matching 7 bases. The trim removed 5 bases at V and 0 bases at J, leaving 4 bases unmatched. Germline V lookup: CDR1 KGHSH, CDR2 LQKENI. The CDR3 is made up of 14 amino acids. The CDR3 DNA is TGTGCCAGCTCATTTGCGGGAGACTCCTACGAGCAGTACTTC. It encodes CASSFAGDSYEQYF.

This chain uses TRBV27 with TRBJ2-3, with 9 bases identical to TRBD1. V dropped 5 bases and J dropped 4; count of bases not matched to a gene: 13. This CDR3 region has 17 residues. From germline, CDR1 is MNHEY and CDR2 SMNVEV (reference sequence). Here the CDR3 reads CASSRSGDRAIADTQYF. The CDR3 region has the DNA TGTGCCAGCAGTCGTTCAGGGGACAGGGCTATCGCAGATACGCAGTATTTT.

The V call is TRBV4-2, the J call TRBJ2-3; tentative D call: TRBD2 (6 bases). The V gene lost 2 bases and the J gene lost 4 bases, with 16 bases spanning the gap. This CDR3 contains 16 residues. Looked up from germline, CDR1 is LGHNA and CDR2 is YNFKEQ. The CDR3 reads CASSQLGGERADTQYF. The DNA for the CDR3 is TGTGCCAGCAGCCAACTGGGGGGAGAGAGGGCAGATACGCAGTATTTT.

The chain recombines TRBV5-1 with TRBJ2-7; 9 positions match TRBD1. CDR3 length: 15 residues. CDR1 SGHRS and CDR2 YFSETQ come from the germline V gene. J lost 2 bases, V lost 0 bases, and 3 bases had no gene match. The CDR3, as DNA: TGCGCCAGCAGCTTGGGGGACAGGGCCACCTACGAGCAGTACTTC. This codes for CASSLGDRATYEQYF.

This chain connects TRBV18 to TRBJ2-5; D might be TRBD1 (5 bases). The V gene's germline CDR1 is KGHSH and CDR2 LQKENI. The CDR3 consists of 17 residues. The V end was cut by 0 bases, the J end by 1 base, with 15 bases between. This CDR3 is CASSPPDLGRAQETQYF. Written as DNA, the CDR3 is TGTGCCAGCTCACCACCTGATCTAGGCAGGGCCCAAGAGACCCAGTACTTC.

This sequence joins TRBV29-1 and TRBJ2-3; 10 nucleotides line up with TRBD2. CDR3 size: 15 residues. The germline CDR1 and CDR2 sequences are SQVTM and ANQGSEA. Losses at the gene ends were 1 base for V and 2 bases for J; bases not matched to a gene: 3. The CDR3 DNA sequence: TGCAGCGTTGAAGGGACTAGCGGTTACACAGATACGCAGTATTTT. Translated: CSVEGTSGYTDTQYF.

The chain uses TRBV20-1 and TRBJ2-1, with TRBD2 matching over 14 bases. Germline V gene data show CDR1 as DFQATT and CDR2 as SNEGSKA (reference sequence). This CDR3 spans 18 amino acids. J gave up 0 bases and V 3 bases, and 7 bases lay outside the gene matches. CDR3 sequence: CSARGLAGVLSSYNEQFF. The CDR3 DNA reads TGCAGTGCTAGGGGACTAGCGGGGGTGCTGAGCTCCTACAATGAGCAGTTCTTC.

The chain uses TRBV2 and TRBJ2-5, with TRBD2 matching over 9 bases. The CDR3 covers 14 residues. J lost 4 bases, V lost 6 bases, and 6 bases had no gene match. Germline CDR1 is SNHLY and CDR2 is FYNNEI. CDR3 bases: TGTGCCAGCAGGACGACACTAGCGGGAGAGACCCAGTACTTC. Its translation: CASRTTLAGETQYF.

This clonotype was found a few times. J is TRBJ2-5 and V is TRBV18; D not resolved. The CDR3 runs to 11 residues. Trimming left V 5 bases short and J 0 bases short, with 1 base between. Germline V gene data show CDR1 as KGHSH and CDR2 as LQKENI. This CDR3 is CASSNQETQYF. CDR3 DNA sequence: TGTGCCAGCTCAAACCAAGAGACCCAGTACTTC.

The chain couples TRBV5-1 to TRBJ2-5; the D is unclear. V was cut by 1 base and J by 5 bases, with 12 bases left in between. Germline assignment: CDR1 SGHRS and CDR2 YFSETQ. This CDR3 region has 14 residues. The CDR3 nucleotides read TGCGCCAGCAGCTTGAACTGGATAGGGGAGACCCAGTACTTC. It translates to CASSLNWIGETQYF.